Listed below are T cell receptor beta chains from one sample, sequenced in a study of shared clonotypes between healthy human individuals. Clones were sequenced by immunoSEQ multiplex PCR, and TCRdb holds only the in-frame ones, with some missing. This table has about 1,900,000 clones, roughly 95% appearing once. Material: naive CD8+ T cells sorted from blood. Receptor source: a man aged 18 to 30 in good health. Each CDR3 is given with its conserved first and last residue. Each record gives: clone size, J gene, V gene, D gene, CDR3 protein, CDR3 DNA. A D gene is named only where the DNA matches it firmly. Not every row has a clone size; where given, it reads once, few, many or a size class.

abundance: .; j_gene: TRBJ2-7; v_gene: TRBV9; d_gene: .; CDR3aa: CASSVAGGPYEQYF; CDR3nt: TGTGCCAGCAGCGTAGCCGGCGGACCCTACGAGCAGTACTTC
abundance: .; j_gene: TRBJ2-3; v_gene: TRBV19; d_gene: .; CDR3aa: CASSIWLDTQYF; CDR3nt: TGTGCCAGTAGTATCTGGTTGGATACGCAGTATTTT
abundance: .; j_gene: TRBJ2-5; v_gene: TRBV25-1; d_gene: .; CDR3aa: CASSAGGHPQETQYF; CDR3nt: TGTGCCAGCAGTGCTGGGGGACACCCACAAGAGACCCAGTACTTC
abundance: .; j_gene: TRBJ1-2; v_gene: TRBV9; d_gene: .; CDR3aa: CASSAGGDGYGYTF; CDR3nt: TGTGCCAGCAGCGCGGGAGGTGACGGTTATGGCTACACCTTC
abundance: .; j_gene: TRBJ1-5; v_gene: TRBV27; d_gene: .; CDR3aa: CASRREYSNQPQHF; CDR3nt: TGTGCCAGCAGGCGGGAGTATAGCAATCAGCCCCAGCATTTT
abundance: .; j_gene: TRBJ1-1; v_gene: TRBV7-9; d_gene: .; CDR3aa: CASSLSLNTEAFF; CDR3nt: TGTGCCAGCAGCTTATCACTTAACACTGAAGCTTTCTTT
abundance: .; j_gene: TRBJ2-6; v_gene: TRBV5-6; d_gene: TRBD1; CDR3aa: CASRFQGAIGANVLTF; CDR3nt: TGTGCCAGCAGATTCCAGGGGGCGATTGGGGCCAACGTCCTGACTTTC
abundance: .; j_gene: TRBJ2-2; v_gene: TRBV7-9; d_gene: TRBD2; CDR3aa: CASSLHGTSGGAHTGELFF; CDR3nt: TGTGCCAGCAGCTTACACGGGACTAGCGGGGGGGCTCACACCGGGGAGCTGTTTTTT
abundance: .; j_gene: TRBJ1-2; v_gene: TRBV27; d_gene: .; CDR3aa: CASSGGRDGYTF; CDR3nt: TGTGCCAGCAGCGGGGGCAGGGATGGCTACACCTTC
abundance: .; j_gene: TRBJ2-7; v_gene: TRBV19; d_gene: TRBD1; CDR3aa: CASSLDRAYEQYF; CDR3nt: TGTGCCAGTAGTTTGGACAGGGCCTACGAGCAGTACTTC
abundance: few; j_gene: TRBJ2-7; v_gene: TRBV11-2; d_gene: .; CDR3aa: CATEEGATYEQYF; CDR3nt: TGTGCCACCGAGGAGGGGGCTACGTACGAGCAGTACTTC
abundance: .; j_gene: TRBJ1-2; v_gene: TRBV7-9; d_gene: .; CDR3aa: CASSLATSGYTF; CDR3nt: TGTGCCAGCAGCTTAGCGACAAGTGGCTACACCTTC
abundance: .; j_gene: TRBJ2-7; v_gene: TRBV9; d_gene: TRBD2; CDR3aa: CASSVASGGPYEQYF; CDR3nt: TGTGCCAGCAGCGTAGCTTCGGGAGGGCCCTACGAGCAGTACTTC
abundance: .; j_gene: TRBJ2-7; v_gene: TRBV7-6; d_gene: TRBD1; CDR3aa: CASSLAGDRGFSYEQYF; CDR3nt: TGTGCCAGCAGCTTGGCAGGGGACAGGGGATTCTCCTACGAGCAGTACTTC
abundance: .; j_gene: TRBJ2-1; v_gene: TRBV18; d_gene: .; CDR3aa: CASSPSQQRDNEQFF; CDR3nt: TGTGCCAGCTCACCATCGCAGCAGAGGGATAATGAGCAGTTCTTC
abundance: few; j_gene: TRBJ1-5; v_gene: TRBV5-6; d_gene: .; CDR3aa: CASSEQGNQPQHF; CDR3nt: TGTGCCAGCAGCGAACAGGGCAATCAGCCCCAGCATTTT
abundance: once; j_gene: TRBJ1-1; v_gene: TRBV5-1; d_gene: .; CDR3aa: CASSQHGGTEAFF; CDR3nt: TGCGCCAGCAGCCAACACGGTGGCACTGAAGCTTTCTTT
abundance: once; j_gene: TRBJ2-7; v_gene: TRBV6-5; d_gene: TRBD1; CDR3aa: CASSLQGAYEQYF; CDR3nt: TGTGCCAGCAGTCTACAGGGGGCATACGAGCAGTACTTC
abundance: .; j_gene: TRBJ2-5; v_gene: TRBV27; d_gene: .; CDR3aa: CASSPAHGERGETQYF; CDR3nt: TGTGCCAGCAGTCCAGCCCATGGGGAAAGGGGAGAGACCCAGTACTTC
abundance: .; j_gene: TRBJ2-2; v_gene: TRBV7-9; d_gene: .; CDR3aa: CASSPTGEGTGELFF; CDR3nt: TGTGCCAGCAGTCCGACAGGGGAGGGCACCGGGGAGCTGTTTTTT
abundance: .; j_gene: TRBJ2-1; v_gene: TRBV21-1; d_gene: .; CDR3aa: CASSIASGRALDYNEQFF; CDR3nt: TGTGCCAGCAGCATAGCTAGCGGGAGGGCGCTTGACTACAATGAGCAGTTCTTC
abundance: .; j_gene: TRBJ2-7; v_gene: TRBV27; d_gene: TRBD1; CDR3aa: CASSQGTGVSYEQYF; CDR3nt: TGTGCCAGCAGTCAGGGGACAGGGGTCTCCTACGAGCAGTACTTC
abundance: .; j_gene: TRBJ2-7; v_gene: TRBV5-1; d_gene: .; CDR3aa: CASSLTEGPFQYF; CDR3nt: TGCGCCAGCAGCTTGACAGAAGGCCCCTTCCAGTACTTC
abundance: .; j_gene: TRBJ2-7; v_gene: TRBV4-1; d_gene: TRBD2; CDR3aa: CASSQGTSGRAESEQYF; CDR3nt: TGCGCCAGCAGCCAGGGGACTAGCGGGAGGGCCGAGAGCGAGCAGTACTTC
abundance: .; j_gene: TRBJ1-1; v_gene: TRBV11-3; d_gene: TRBD1; CDR3aa: CASSEGQGDTEAFF; CDR3nt: TGTGCCAGCAGCGAAGGACAGGGTGACACTGAAGCTTTCTTT
abundance: .; j_gene: TRBJ2-7; v_gene: TRBV7-9; d_gene: .; CDR3aa: CASSWDTKAYEQYF; CDR3nt: TGTGCCAGCAGCTGGGACACGAAGGCGTACGAGCAGTACTTC
abundance: .; j_gene: TRBJ2-7; v_gene: TRBV4-2; d_gene: TRBD2; CDR3aa: CASSPQTSSYEQYF; CDR3nt: TGTGCCAGCAGCCCACAGACTAGCAGCTACGAGCAGTACTTC
abundance: .; j_gene: TRBJ2-2; v_gene: TRBV29-1; d_gene: .; CDR3aa: CSVEQQGLNTGELFF; CDR3nt: TGCAGCGTTGAACAGCAGGGACTGAACACCGGGGAGCTGTTTTTT
abundance: .; j_gene: TRBJ2-7; v_gene: TRBV6-4; d_gene: .; CDR3aa: CASRDKTGLSEQYF; CDR3nt: TGTGCCAGCAGGGATAAGACAGGTCTTAGCGAGCAGTACTTC
abundance: .; j_gene: TRBJ2-3; v_gene: TRBV9; d_gene: .; CDR3aa: CASSAPLRDTQYF; CDR3nt: TGTGCCAGCAGCGCTCCTTTGAGGGATACGCAGTATTTT
abundance: few; j_gene: TRBJ1-2; v_gene: TRBV2; d_gene: .; CDR3aa: CASEDSYGYTF; CDR3nt: TGTGCCAGCGAGGACAGCTATGGCTACACCTTC
abundance: .; j_gene: TRBJ1-4; v_gene: TRBV7-9; d_gene: .; CDR3aa: CASSSDRALNEKLFF; CDR3nt: TGTGCCAGCAGCTCAGACCGGGCCCTTAATGAAAAACTGTTTTTT
abundance: .; j_gene: TRBJ2-4; v_gene: TRBV21-1; d_gene: .; CDR3aa: CASRPGGRLAKNIQYF; CDR3nt: TGTGCCAGCAGACCAGGGGGACGGCTAGCCAAAAACATTCAGTACTTC
abundance: .; j_gene: TRBJ2-2; v_gene: TRBV9; d_gene: TRBD2; CDR3aa: CASSPGGAGELFF; CDR3nt: TGTGCCAGCAGCCCTGGGGGGGCCGGGGAGCTGTTTTTT
abundance: .; j_gene: TRBJ2-1; v_gene: TRBV6-6; d_gene: .; CDR3aa: CASSYSSGYNEQFF; CDR3nt: TGTGCCAGCAGTTACTCGAGCGGGTACAATGAGCAGTTCTTC
abundance: .; j_gene: TRBJ1-1; v_gene: TRBV6-1; d_gene: TRBD1; CDR3aa: CATLPGGSRNTEAFF; CDR3nt: TGTGCCACCCTCCCAGGGGGCTCGAGGAACACTGAAGCTTTCTTT
abundance: .; j_gene: TRBJ2-7; v_gene: TRBV5-1; d_gene: .; CDR3aa: CASSLAAGYEQYF; CDR3nt: TGCGCCAGCAGCTTGGCCGCAGGATACGAGCAGTACTTC
abundance: .; j_gene: TRBJ2-5; v_gene: TRBV28; d_gene: .; CDR3aa: CASSTDITGYQETQYF; CDR3nt: TGTGCCAGCAGTACAGACATAACAGGGTACCAAGAGACCCAGTACTTC
abundance: .; j_gene: TRBJ2-5; v_gene: TRBV7-9; d_gene: .; CDR3aa: CASSEFEWTAQETQYF; CDR3nt: TGTGCCAGCAGTGAATTCGAGTGGACAGCCCAAGAGACCCAGTACTTC
abundance: .; j_gene: TRBJ1-4; v_gene: TRBV6-1; d_gene: .; CDR3aa: CASSALGIEEKLFF; CDR3nt: TGTGCCAGCAGTGCCCTGGGAATTGAGGAAAAACTGTTTTTT
abundance: .; j_gene: TRBJ2-1; v_gene: TRBV2; d_gene: .; CDR3aa: CASSDPPLIRSYNEQFF; CDR3nt: TGTGCCAGCAGTGACCCCCCCTTGATCCGCTCCTACAATGAGCAGTTCTTC
abundance: .; j_gene: TRBJ2-3; v_gene: TRBV10-1; d_gene: TRBD2; CDR3aa: CASSSGLAGDTQYF; CDR3nt: TGCGCCAGCAGTTCGGGACTAGCGGGAGATACGCAGTATTTT
abundance: .; j_gene: TRBJ2-5; v_gene: TRBV2; d_gene: TRBD2; CDR3aa: CASNLYPGGQETQYF; CDR3nt: TGTGCCAGCAACCTCTACCCGGGGGGGCAAGAGACCCAGTACTTC
abundance: .; j_gene: TRBJ2-2; v_gene: TRBV4-3; d_gene: .; CDR3aa: CASSQGLEGLGELFF; CDR3nt: TGCGCCAGCAGCCAAGGGTTGGAGGGGCTCGGGGAGCTGTTTTTT
abundance: .; j_gene: TRBJ2-7; v_gene: TRBV9; d_gene: .; CDR3aa: CASSVGGDPRQSEQYF; CDR3nt: TGTGCCAGCAGCGTAGGGGGGGACCCGCGCCAATCCGAGCAGTACTTC
abundance: .; j_gene: TRBJ2-7; v_gene: TRBV4-1; d_gene: .; CDR3aa: CASSQAHQTGEQYF; CDR3nt: TGCGCCAGCAGCCAGGCACATCAAACCGGCGAGCAGTACTTC
abundance: .; j_gene: TRBJ2-5; v_gene: TRBV4-1; d_gene: .; CDR3aa: CASSLDRGEETQYF; CDR3nt: TGCGCCAGCAGCCTCGATAGGGGAGAGGAGACCCAGTACTTC
abundance: .; j_gene: TRBJ2-7; v_gene: TRBV30; d_gene: .; CDR3aa: CAWSLGSSYEQYF; CDR3nt: TGTGCCTGGAGTCTGGGTAGCTCCTACGAGCAGTACTTC
abundance: .; j_gene: TRBJ2-5; v_gene: TRBV5-8; d_gene: .; CDR3aa: CASSFGGAETQYF; CDR3nt: TGTGCCAGCAGCTTTGGGGGGGCAGAGACCCAGTACTTC
abundance: .; j_gene: TRBJ2-1; v_gene: TRBV5-1; d_gene: TRBD2; CDR3aa: CASSLEGLAGGSSYNEQFF; CDR3nt: TGCGCCAGCAGCTTGGAGGGACTAGCGGGGGGAAGCTCCTACAATGAGCAGTTCTTC
abundance: .; j_gene: TRBJ2-7; v_gene: TRBV4-1; d_gene: .; CDR3aa: CASSQDDWQGYYEQYF; CDR3nt: TGCGCCAGCAGCCAAGATGATTGGCAGGGGTACTACGAGCAGTACTTC